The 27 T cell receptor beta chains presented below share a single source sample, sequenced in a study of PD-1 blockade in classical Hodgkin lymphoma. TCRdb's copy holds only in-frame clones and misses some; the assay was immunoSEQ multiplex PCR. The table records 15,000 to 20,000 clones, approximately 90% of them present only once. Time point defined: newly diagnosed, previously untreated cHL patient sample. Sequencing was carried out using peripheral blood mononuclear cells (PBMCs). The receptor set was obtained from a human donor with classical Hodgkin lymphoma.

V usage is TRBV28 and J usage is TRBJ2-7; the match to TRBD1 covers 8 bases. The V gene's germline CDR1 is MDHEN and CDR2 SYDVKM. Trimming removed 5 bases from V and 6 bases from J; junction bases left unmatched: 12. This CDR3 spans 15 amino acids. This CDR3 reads CASSAPGTGGFEQYF. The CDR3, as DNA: TGTGCCAGCAGTGCCCCCGGGACAGGAGGATTCGAGCAGTACTTC. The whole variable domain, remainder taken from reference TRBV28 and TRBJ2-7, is DVKVTQSSRYLVKRTGEKVFLECVQDMDHENMFWYRQDPGLGLRLIYFSYDVKMKEKGDIPEGYSVSREKKERFSLILESASTNQTSMYLCASSAPGTGGFEQYFGPGTRLTVT.

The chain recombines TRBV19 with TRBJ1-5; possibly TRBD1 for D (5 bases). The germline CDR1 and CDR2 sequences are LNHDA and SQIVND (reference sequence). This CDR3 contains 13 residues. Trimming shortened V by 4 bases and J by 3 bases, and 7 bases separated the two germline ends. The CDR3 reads CASSRQSNQPQHF. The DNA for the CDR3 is TGTGCCAGTAGTAGACAGTCCAATCAGCCCCAGCATTTT.

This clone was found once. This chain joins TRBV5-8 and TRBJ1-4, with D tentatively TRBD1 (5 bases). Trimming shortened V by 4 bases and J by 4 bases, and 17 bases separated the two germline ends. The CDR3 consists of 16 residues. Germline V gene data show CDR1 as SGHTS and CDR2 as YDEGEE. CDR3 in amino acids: CASSPARGRINEKLFF. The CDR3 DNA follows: TGTGCCAGCAGCCCGGCCCGGGGACGGATTAATGAAAAACTGTTTTTT.

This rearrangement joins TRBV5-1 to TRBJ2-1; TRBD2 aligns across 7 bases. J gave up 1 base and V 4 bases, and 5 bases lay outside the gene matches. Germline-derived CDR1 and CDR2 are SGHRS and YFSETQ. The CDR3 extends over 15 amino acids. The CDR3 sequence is CASSTRSGSYNEQFF. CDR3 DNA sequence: TGCGCCAGCAGCACCCGTAGCGGGTCCTACAATGAGCAGTTCTTC.

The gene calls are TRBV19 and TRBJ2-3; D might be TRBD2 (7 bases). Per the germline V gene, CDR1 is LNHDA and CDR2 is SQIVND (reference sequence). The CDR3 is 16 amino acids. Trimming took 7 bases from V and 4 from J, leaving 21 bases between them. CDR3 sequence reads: CASTDTRGRDADTQYF. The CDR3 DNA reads TGTGCCAGTACCGACACGCGGGGGCGGGACGCAGATACGCAGTATTTT.

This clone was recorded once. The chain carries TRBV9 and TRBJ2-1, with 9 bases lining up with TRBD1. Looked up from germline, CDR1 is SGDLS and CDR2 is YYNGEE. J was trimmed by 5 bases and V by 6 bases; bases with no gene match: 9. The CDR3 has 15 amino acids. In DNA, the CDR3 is TGTGCCAGCAACTTCGGGACAGGGCTCAACAATGAGCAGTTCTTC. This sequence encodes CASNFGTGLNNEQFF.

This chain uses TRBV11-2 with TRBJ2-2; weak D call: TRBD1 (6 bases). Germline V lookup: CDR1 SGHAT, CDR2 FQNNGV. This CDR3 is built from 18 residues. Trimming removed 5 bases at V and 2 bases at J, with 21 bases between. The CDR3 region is CASSPSLLTGSNTGELFF. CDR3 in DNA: TGTGCCAGCAGCCCTTCCCTTTTGACAGGCTCCAACACCGGGGAGCTGTTTTTT.

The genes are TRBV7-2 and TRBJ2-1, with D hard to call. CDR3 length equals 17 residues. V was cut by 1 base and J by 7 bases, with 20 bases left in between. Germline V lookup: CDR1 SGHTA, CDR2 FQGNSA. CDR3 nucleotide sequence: TGTGCCAGCAGCTTAGGGTTAGTTTATACGGGTCGGAATGAGCAGTTCTTC. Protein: CASSLGLVYTGRNEQFF.

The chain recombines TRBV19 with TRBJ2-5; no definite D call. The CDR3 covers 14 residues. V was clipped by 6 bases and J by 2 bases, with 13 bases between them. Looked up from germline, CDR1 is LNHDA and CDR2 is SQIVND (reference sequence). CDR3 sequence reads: CASSRNLGQETQYF. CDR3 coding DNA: TGTGCCAGTAGCCGAAACCTTGGGCAAGAGACCCAGTACTTC.

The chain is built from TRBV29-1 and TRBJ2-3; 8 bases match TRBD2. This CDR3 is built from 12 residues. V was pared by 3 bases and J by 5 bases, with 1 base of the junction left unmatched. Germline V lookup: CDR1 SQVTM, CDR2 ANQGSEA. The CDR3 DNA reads TGCAGCGTTGAGCTAGCGGGAGATACGCAGTATTTT. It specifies CSVELAGDTQYF.

The CDR3 DNA is TGTGCCAGCAGACCAACTAGCGGGGGGGCCTCCTACAATGAGCAGTTCTTC. Residues: CASRPTSGGASYNEQFF. This chain links TRBV7-9 with TRBJ2-1; TRBD2 matches at 13 bases. Germline CDR1 is SEHNR and CDR2 is FQNEAQ (reference sequence). Losses at the gene ends were 6 bases for V and 0 bases for J; bases not matched to a gene: 5. The CDR3 loop spans 17 amino acids.

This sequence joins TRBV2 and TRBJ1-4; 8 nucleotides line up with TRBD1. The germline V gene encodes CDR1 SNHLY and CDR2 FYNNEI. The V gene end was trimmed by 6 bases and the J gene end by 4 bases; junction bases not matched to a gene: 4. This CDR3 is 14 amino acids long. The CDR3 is CASSRQGYNEKLFF. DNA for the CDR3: TGTGCCAGCAGCCGACAGGGGTATAATGAAAAACTGTTTTTT.

DNA for the CDR3: TGCAGCGTGGGAGAGGCGGCAGTCGGTAATGAAAAACTGTTTTTT. Translated: CSVGEAAVGNEKLFF. The gene calls are TRBV29-1 and TRBJ1-4; D not resolved. Trimming shortened V by 6 bases and J by 4 bases, and 18 bases separated the two germline ends. Per the germline V gene, CDR1 is SQVTM and CDR2 is ANQGSEA. This CDR3 contains 15 residues.

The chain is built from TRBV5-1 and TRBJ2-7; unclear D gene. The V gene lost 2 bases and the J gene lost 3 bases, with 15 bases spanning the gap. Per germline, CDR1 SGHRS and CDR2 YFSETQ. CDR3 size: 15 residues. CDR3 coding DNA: TGCGCCAGCAGCTTCCAACTTTCGGACGGCTACGAGCAGTACTTC. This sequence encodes CASSFQLSDGYEQYF.

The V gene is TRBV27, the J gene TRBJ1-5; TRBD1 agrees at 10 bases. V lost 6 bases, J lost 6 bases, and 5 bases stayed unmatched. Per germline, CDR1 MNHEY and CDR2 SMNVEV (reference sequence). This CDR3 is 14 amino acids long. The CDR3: CASRTTGGTQPQHF. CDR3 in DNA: TGTGCCAGCAGAACGACAGGGGGCACTCAGCCCCAGCATTTT.

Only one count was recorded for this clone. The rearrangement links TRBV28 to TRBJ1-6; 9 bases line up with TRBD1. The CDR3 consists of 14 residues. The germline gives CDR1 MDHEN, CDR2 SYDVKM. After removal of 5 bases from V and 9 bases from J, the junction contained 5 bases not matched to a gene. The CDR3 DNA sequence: TGTGCCAGCAGTAGACAGGGGGATATTTCACCCCTCCACTTT. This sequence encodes CASSRQGDISPLHF.

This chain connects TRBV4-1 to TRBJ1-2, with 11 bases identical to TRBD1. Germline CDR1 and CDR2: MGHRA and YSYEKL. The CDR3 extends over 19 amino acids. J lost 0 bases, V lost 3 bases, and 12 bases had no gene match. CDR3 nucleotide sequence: TGCGCCAGCAGCCAGGTCAGACAGGGACAGGGGGTTTCTAACTATGGCTACACCTTC. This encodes CASSQVRQGQGVSNYGYTF.

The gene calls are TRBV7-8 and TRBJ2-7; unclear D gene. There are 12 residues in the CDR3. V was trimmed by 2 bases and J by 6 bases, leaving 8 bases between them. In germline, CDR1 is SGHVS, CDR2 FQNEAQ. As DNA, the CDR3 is TGTGCCAGCAGCTTAATCGGTGTCGAGCAGTACTTC. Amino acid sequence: CASSLIGVEQYF. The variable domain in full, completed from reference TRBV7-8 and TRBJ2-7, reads GAGVSQSPRYKVAKRGQDVALRCDPISGHVSLFWYQQALGQGPEFLTYFQNEAQLDKSGLPSDRFFAERPEGSVSTLKIQRTQQEDSAVYLCASSLIGVEQYFGPGTRLTVT.

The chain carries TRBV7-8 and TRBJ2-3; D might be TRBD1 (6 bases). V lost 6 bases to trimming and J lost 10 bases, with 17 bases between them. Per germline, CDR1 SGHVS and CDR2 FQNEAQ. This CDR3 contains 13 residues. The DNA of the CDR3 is TGTGCCAGCAGTTCAACGACAGGTAACCCGCAGTATTTT. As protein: CASSSTTGNPQYF. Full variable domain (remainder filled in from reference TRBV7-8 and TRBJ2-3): GAGVSQSPRYKVAKRGQDVALRCDPISGHVSLFWYQQALGQGPEFLTYFQNEAQLDKSGLPSDRFFAERPEGSVSTLKIQRTQQEDSAVYLCASSSTTGNPQYFGPGTRLTVL.

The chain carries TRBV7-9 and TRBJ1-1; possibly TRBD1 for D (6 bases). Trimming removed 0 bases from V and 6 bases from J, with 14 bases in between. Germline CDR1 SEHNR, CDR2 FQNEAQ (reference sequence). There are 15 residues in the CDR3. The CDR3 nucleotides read TGTGCCAGCAGCTTAGCGTTCGGGGGGCAGGCTGAAGCTTTCTTT. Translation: CASSLAFGGQAEAFF.

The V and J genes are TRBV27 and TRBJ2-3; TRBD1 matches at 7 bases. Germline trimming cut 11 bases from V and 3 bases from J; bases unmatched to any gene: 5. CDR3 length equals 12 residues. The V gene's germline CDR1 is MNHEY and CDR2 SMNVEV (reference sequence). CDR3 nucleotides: TGTGCCTCGGGACAGCCGACAGATACGCAGTATTTT. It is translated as CASGQPTDTQYF.

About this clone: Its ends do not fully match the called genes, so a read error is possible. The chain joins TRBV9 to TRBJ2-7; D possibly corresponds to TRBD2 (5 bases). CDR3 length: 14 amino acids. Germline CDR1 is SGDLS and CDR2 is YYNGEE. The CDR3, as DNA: TGTGCCAGCGGCGTAGGCGGCAGCGGCTACGAGCAGTACTTC. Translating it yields CASGVGGSGYEQYF.

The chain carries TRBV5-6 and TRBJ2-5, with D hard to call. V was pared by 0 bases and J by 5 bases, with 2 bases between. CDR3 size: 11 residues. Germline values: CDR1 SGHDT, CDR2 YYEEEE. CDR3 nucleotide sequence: TGTGCCAGCAGCTTGGCTGAGACCCAGTACTTC. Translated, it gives CASSLAETQYF.

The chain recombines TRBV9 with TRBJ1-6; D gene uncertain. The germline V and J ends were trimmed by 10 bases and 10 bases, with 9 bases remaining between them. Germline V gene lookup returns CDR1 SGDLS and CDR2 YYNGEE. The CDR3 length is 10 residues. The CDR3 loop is CALGRSPLHF. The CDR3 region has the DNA TGTGCCTTAGGACGCTCACCCCTCCACTTT.

The CDR3 here is CASSYSALGTRYQQFF. The CDR3, as DNA: TGTGCCAGCAGTTACTCGGCCTTGGGGACGCGGTACCAGCAGTTCTTC. The gene calls are TRBV6-5 and TRBJ2-1, with D perhaps given as TRBD1 or TRBD2 (5 bases each). There are 16 residues in the CDR3. V was trimmed by 0 bases and J by 11 bases, leaving 20 bases between them. Germline values: CDR1 MNHEY, CDR2 SVGAGI.

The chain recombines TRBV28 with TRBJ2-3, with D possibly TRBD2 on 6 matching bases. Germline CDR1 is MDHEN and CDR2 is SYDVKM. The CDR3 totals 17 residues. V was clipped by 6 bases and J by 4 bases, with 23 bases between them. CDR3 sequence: CASSWRVGPGSADTQYF. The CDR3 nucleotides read TGTGCCAGCAGCTGGAGGGTTGGGCCCGGGAGTGCAGATACGCAGTATTTT.

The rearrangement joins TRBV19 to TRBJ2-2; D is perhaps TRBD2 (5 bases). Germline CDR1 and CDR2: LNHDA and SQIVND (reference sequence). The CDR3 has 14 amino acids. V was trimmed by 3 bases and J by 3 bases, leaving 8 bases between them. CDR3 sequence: CASSIQRYTGELFF. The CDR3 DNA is TGTGCCAGTAGTATCCAGCGGTACACCGGGGAGCTGTTTTTT.